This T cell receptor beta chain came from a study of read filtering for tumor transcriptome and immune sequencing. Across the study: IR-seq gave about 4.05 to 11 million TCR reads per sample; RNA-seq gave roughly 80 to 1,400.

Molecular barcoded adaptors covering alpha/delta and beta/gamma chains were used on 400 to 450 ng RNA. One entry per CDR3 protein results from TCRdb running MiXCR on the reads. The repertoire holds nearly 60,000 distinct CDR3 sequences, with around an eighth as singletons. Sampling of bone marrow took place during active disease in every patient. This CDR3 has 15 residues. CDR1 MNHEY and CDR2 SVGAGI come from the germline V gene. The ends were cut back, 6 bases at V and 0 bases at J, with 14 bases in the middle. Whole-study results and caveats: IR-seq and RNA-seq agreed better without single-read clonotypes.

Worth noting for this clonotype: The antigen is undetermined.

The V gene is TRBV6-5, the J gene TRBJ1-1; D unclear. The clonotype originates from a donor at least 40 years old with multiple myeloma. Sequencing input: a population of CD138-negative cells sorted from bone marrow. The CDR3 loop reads CASSMRLSMNTEAFF. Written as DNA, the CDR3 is TGTGCCAGCAGCATGAGGCTGAGCATGAACACTGAAGCTTTCTTT.